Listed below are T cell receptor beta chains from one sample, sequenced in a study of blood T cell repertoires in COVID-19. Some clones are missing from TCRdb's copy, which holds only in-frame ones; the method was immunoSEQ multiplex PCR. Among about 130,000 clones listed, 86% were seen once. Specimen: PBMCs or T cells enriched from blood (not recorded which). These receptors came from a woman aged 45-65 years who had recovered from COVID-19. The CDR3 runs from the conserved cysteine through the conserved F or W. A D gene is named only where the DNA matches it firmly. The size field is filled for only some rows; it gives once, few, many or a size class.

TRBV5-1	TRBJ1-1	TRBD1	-	CASSLAGTENTEAFF	TGCGCCAGCAGCTTGGCCGGGACAGAAAACACTGAAGCTTTCTTT
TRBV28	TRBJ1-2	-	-	CASSVPIAYGYTF	TGTGCCAGCAGTGTCCCGATAGCCTATGGCTACACCTTC
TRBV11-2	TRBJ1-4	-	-	CASSLAGEKLFF	TGTGCCAGCAGCTTAGCCGGGGAAAAACTGTTTTTT
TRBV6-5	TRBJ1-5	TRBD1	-	CASSYATGGNQPQHF	TGTGCCAGCAGCTATGCGACAGGGGGCAATCAGCCCCAGCATTTT
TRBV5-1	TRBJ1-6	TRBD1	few	CASSLWTGNNSPLHF	TGCGCCAGCAGCTTATGGACAGGGAATAATTCACCCCTCCACTTT
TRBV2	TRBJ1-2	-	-	CASRDRRTNYGYTF	TGTGCCAGCAGAGACAGGCGCACTAACTATGGCTACACCTTC
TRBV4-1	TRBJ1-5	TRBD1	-	CASSQGTPRGLSQPQHF	TGCGCCAGCAGCCAAGGGACCCCCAGGGGGCTCAGTCAGCCCCAGCATTTT
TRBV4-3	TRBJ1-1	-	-	CASSQDRTARTEAFF	TGCGCCAGCAGCCAAGACCGGACAGCCAGGACTGAAGCTTTCTTT
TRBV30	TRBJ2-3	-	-	CAWQPRRGPPGTQYF	TGTGCCTGGCAACCCAGGCGGGGGCCCCCGGGTACGCAGTATTTT
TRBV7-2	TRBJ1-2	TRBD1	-	CASSLVRQGNYGYTF	TGTGCCAGCAGCTTAGTGAGACAGGGTAACTATGGCTACACCTTC
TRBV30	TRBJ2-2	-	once	CALYPGNTGELFF	TGTGCCTTGTACCCGGGGAACACCGGGGAGCTGTTTTTT
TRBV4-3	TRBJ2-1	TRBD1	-	CASRKGQGIYNEQFF	TGCGCCAGCAGAAAGGGACAGGGGATATACAATGAGCAGTTCTTC
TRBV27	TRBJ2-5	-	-	CASRKGLEETQYF	TGTGCCAGCAGGAAGGGGCTGGAGGAGACCCAGTACTTC
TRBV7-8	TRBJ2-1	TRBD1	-	CASSLETGDEQFF	TGTGCCAGCAGCTTAGAGACAGGGGATGAGCAGTTCTTC
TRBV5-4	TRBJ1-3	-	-	CASSRDSGSGNTIYF	TGTGCCAGCAGCAGAGACTCTGGCTCTGGAAACACCATATATTTT
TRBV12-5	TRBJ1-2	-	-	CASGLVGRPGYTF	TGTGCTAGTGGTTTGGTTGGGCGACCTGGCTACACCTTC
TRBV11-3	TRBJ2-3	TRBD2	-	CASSLAGGPIDTQYF	TGTGCCAGCAGCCTAGCGGGGGGGCCAATAGATACGCAGTATTTT
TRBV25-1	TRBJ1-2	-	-	CASSRDSPDGYTF	TGTGCCAGCAGTCGTGACAGTCCTGATGGCTACACCTTC
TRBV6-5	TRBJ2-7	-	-	CASRGTGGLNHEQYF	TGTGCCAGCAGGGGTACCGGGGGGCTAAATCACGAGCAGTACTTC
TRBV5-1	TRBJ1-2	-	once	CASSLAGLSGYTF	TGCGCCAGCAGCTTGGCGGGTTTGAGTGGCTACACCTTC
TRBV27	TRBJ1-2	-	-	CASSLGGGRDGYTF	TGTGCCAGCAGTTTAGGCGGGGGGCGCGATGGCTACACCTTC
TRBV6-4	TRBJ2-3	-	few	CASSPLGGTDTQYF	TGTGCCAGCAGTCCACTCGGGGGCACAGATACGCAGTATTTT
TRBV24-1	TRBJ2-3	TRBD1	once	CATSDQSGQGLDTQYF	TGTGCCACCAGTGATCAATCGGGACAGGGATTGGATACGCAGTATTTT
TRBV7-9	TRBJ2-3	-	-	CASSLKSGRGSDTQYF	TGTGCCAGCAGCTTAAAATCTGGCCGCGGCTCAGATACGCAGTATTTT
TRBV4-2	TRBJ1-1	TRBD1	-	CASSQAWTGGDEAFF	TGTGCCAGCAGCCAAGCATGGACAGGGGGCGATGAAGCTTTCTTT
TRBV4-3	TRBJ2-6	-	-	CASSFGTPKVGGANVLTF	TGCGCCAGCAGCTTCGGGACTCCCAAGGTCGGTGGGGCCAACGTCCTGACTTTC
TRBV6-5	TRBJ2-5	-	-	CASSHRRETQYF	TGTGCCAGCAGCCACAGGCGAGAGACCCAGTACTTC
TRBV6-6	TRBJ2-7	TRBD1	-	CASSSLGTDSTYEQYF	TGTGCCAGCAGTTCCCTAGGGACAGACTCTACCTACGAGCAGTACTTC
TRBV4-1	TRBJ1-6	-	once	CASSHRIKTVELNSPLHF	TGCGCCAGCAGCCACCGAATCAAGACAGTGGAGCTTAATTCACCCCTCCACTTT
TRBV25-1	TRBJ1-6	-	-	CASKLNSGNSPLHF	TGTGCCAGCAAGCTAAACTCAGGGAATTCACCCCTCCACTTT
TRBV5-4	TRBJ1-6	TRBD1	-	CASSPGNRGLGSPLHF	TGTGCCAGCAGCCCAGGTAACAGGGGTTTAGGTTCACCCCTCCACTTT
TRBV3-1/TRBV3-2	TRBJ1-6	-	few	CASSQEGGGSGSPLHF	TGTGCCAGCAGCCAAGAGGGGGGAGGGTCAGGTTCACCCCTCCACTTT
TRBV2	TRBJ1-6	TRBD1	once	CASSQDRGYNSPLHF	TGTGCCAGCAGTCAGGACAGGGGTTATAATTCACCCCTCCACTTT
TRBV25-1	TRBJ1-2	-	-	CASSEGGRWFTF	TGTGCCAGCAGTGAGGGAGGCAGGTGGTTTACCTTC
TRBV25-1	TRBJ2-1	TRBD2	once	CASSVAGGTYNEQFF	TGTGCCAGCAGTGTAGCGGGGGGCACCTACAATGAGCAGTTCTTC
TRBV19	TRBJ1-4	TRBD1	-	CASSGQGDEKLFF	TGTGCCAGTAGTGGGCAGGGGGATGAAAAACTGTTTTTT
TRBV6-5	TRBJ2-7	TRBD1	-	CASSQWTGYYEQYF	TGTGCCAGCAGTCAATGGACAGGGTACTACGAGCAGTACTTC
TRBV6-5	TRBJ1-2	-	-	CASSYSIAGGYGYTF	TGTGCCAGCAGTTACTCGATTGCGGGGGGCTATGGCTACACCTTC
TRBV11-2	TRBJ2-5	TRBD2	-	CASSLLAGGPPGKTQYF	TGTGCCAGCAGTCTCCTAGCGGGGGGGCCCCCTGGAAAGACCCAGTACTTC
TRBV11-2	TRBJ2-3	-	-	CATGGGGSTDTQYF	TGTGCCACCGGAGGGGGCGGGAGCACAGATACGCAGTATTTT
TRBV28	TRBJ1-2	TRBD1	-	CASSGSGQGGTRDSF	TGTGCCAGCAGTGGGTCTGGACAGGGCGGGACCCGGGACTCCTTC
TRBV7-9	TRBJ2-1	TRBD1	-	CASSNRDRDSNEQFF	TGTGCCAGCAGCAACCGGGACAGGGATAGCAATGAGCAGTTCTTC
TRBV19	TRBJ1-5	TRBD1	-	CASSITTGESNQPQHF	TGTGCCAGTAGTATAACTACAGGGGAGAGCAATCAGCCCCAGCATTTT
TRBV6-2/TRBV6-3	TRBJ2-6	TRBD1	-	CASSYLQGAPGANVLTF	TGTGCCAGCAGTTACCTACAGGGGGCCCCTGGGGCCAACGTCCTGACTTTC
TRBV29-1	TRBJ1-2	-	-	CSVDPLSGNYGYTF	TGCAGCGTCGACCCCCTAAGCGGGAACTATGGCTACACCTTC
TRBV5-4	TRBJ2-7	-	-	CASAQGRGYEQYF	TGTGCCAGCGCCCAAGGTCGAGGTTACGAGCAGTACTTC
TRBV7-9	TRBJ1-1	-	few	CASSFLRVGTEAFF	TGTGCCAGCAGCTTTTTGAGGGTGGGCACTGAAGCTTTCTTT
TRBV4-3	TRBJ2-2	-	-	CASSQDRRGTGELFF	TGCGCCAGCAGCCAAGATCGACGGGGGACCGGGGAGCTGTTTTTT
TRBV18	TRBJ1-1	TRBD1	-	CASSLPDRGTEAFF	TGTGCCAGCTCACTGCCGGACAGGGGCACTGAAGCTTTCTTT
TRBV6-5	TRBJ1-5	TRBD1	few	CASSRDRSSNQPQHF	TGTGCCAGCAGCCGGGACAGATCTAGCAATCAGCCCCAGCATTTT
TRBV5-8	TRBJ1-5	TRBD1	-	CASSSEQGGNQPQHF	TGTGCCAGCAGCTCAGAACAGGGGGGCAATCAGCCCCAGCATTTT
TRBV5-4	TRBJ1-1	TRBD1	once	CASRLWTGTNTEAFF	TGTGCCAGCAGATTATGGACAGGGACGAACACTGAAGCTTTCTTT
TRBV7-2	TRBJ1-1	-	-	CASRGGGDAEAFF	TGTGCCAGCAGGGGGGGAGGGGACGCTGAAGCTTTCTTT